This passage covers 26 T cell receptor beta chains from one sample sequenced in a study of T cell responses to AZD1222 COVID-19 vaccine. Repertoires were generated with immunoSEQ multiplex PCR, while TCRdb's copy carries only in-frame clones and drops some. The sample holds about 130,000 clones, more than 70% seen once. Sample: peripheral blood, taken 28 days after the second AZD1222 dose. All receptors derive from an adult who received the AZD1222 COVID-19 vaccine.

The V and J genes are TRBV27 and TRBJ2-3, with 8 bases fitting TRBD2. The CDR3 loop spans 17 amino acids. Trimming removed 8 bases from V and 1 base from J; junction bases left unmatched: 14. Germline CDR1 and CDR2: MNHEY and SMNVEV (reference sequence). CDR3 nucleotides: TGTGCCAGCTACAGCGACCATAGCGGGACCGGCACAGATACGCAGTATTTT. Encoded protein: CASYSDHSGTGTDTQYF.

This chain connects TRBV6-6 to TRBJ1-5; D remains unclear. With 0 bases removed from V and 6 bases from J, the gap between germline ends came to 6 bases. The CDR3 totals 13 residues. Germline V gene data show CDR1 as MNHNY and CDR2 as SVGAGI (reference sequence). The CDR3 bases are TGTGCCAGCAGTTACTCGGGTGTTCAGCCCCAGCATTTT. It specifies CASSYSGVQPQHF.

Only a few counts were recorded for this clone. The chain joins TRBV6-4 to TRBJ1-5; D unclear. V was cut by 6 bases and J by 5 bases, with 5 bases left in between. The CDR3 totals 11 residues. Germline CDR1 reads MRHNA; CDR2 reads SNTAGT. The CDR3 loop is CASRTYQPQHF. The CDR3 DNA reads TGTGCCAGCAGAACGTATCAGCCCCAGCATTTT.

The V gene is TRBV7-2, the J gene TRBJ1-1; 9 bases line up with TRBD1. J was trimmed by 5 bases and V by 4 bases; bases with no gene match: 8. CDR3 length: 15 residues. CDR1 SGHTA and CDR2 FQGNSA come from the germline V gene. CDR3 DNA sequence: TGTGCCAGCAGCTCTCGGACAGGGGAAAGGACTGAAGCTTTCTTT. It yields the protein CASSSRTGERTEAFF.

In this sample, this clone turned up once. The chain combines TRBV5-4 with TRBJ2-7; D is ambiguous. The CDR3 runs to 13 residues. V shed 4 bases and J shed 3 bases, with 11 bases lying between them. Germline assignment: CDR1 SGHNT and CDR2 YYREEE (reference sequence). The CDR3 protein is CASSPGRSYEQYF. For the CDR3, the DNA is TGTGCCAGCAGCCCTGGACGGAGCTACGAGCAGTACTTC. Looking up the rest from reference TRBV5-4 and TRBJ2-7 gives the full variable domain: ETGVTQSPTHLIKTRGQQVTLRCSSQSGHNTVSWYQQALGQGPQFIFQYYREEENGRGNFPPRFSGLQFPNYSSELNVNALELDDSALYLCASSPGRSYEQYFGPGTRLTVT.

This chain links TRBV11-3 with TRBJ1-1, with D uncertain. Trimming took 3 bases from V and 4 from J, leaving 6 bases between them. The germline gives CDR1 SGHNT, CDR2 YENEEA. This CDR3 has 12 residues. CDR3 bases: TGTGCCAGCAGCTTTGAGGGCACTGAAGCTTTCTTT. Its protein product is CASSFEGTEAFF.

This clone was counted a single time. The chain has TRBV24-1 and TRBJ1-1; D perhaps matches TRBD1 (5 bases). This CDR3 is built from 14 residues. Germline CDR1 KGHDR, CDR2 SFDVKD. V lost 4 bases and J lost 3, with 11 bases in between. As DNA, the CDR3 is TGTGCCACCAGTGACCGTCAGGGCTACACTGAAGCTTTCTTT. Translating it yields CATSDRQGYTEAFF.

The V call is TRBV11-3, the J call TRBJ2-1; D remains unclear. Germline lookup yields CDR1 SGHNT and CDR2 YENEEA. The V end was cut by 5 bases, the J end by 6 bases, with 17 bases between. The CDR3 is 15 residues long. CDR3 loop: CASSTDGQKGNEQFF. As DNA, the CDR3 is TGTGCCAGCAGCACGGACGGTCAAAAGGGCAATGAGCAGTTCTTC.

The CDR3 bases are TGTGCCAGCTCAACGACAGCTTACTATGGCTACACCTTC. Translating gives CASSTTAYYGYTF. The rearrangement joins TRBV18 to TRBJ1-2; a possible D gene is TRBD1 (5 bases). V lost 5 bases and J lost 3, with 10 bases in between. Germline assignment: CDR1 KGHSH and CDR2 LQKENI. The CDR3 is 13 amino acids.

This clone was counted only a few times. The V gene is TRBV10-3, the J gene TRBJ2-1; 7 nucleotides align to TRBD1. With V trimmed by 10 bases and J by 4 bases, 10 bases remained unmatched. Germline-derived CDR1 and CDR2 are ENHRY and SYGVKD. There are 14 residues in the CDR3. CDR3 DNA sequence: TGTGCCACCAGGACAGGAACCAGGTACAATGAGCAGTTCTTC. Translated, it gives CATRTGTRYNEQFF.

The CDR3 loop reads CASTVSGGTFYEQYF. The CDR3, as DNA: TGTGCCAGTACTGTCAGCGGGGGGACCTTCTACGAGCAGTACTTC. This chain links TRBV19 with TRBJ2-7; TRBD2 matches 9 bases. The CDR3 sequence is 15 residues long. V trimming: 7 bases; J trimming: 3 bases; junction bases outside the gene matches: 10. Germline V gives CDR1 LNHDA, CDR2 SQIVND (reference sequence).

V gene TRBV5-1 combines with J gene TRBJ2-7; D is possibly TRBD2 (6 bases). The CDR3 is 14 amino acids. With 5 bases removed from V and 5 bases from J, the gap between germline ends came to 17 bases. The V gene's germline CDR1 is SGHRS and CDR2 YFSETQ. The CDR3 region is CASRGGAGRDEQYF. CDR3 in DNA: TGCGCCAGCAGGGGGGGTGCGGGCCGGGACGAGCAGTACTTC.

This clone was found once. This sequence joins TRBV9 and TRBJ2-5, with 10 bases lining up with TRBD2. V lost 4 bases, J lost 2 bases, and 8 bases stayed unmatched. Germline CDR1 SGDLS, CDR2 YYNGEE. The CDR3 extends over 16 amino acids. CDR3 DNA sequence: TGTGCCAGCAGCCCGGGAGGACTAGCGGAACAAGAGACCCAGTACTTC. The encoded protein is CASSPGGLAEQETQYF. The whole variable domain, filled in from reference TRBV9 and TRBJ2-5, reads DSGVTQTPKHLITATGQRVTLRCSPRSGDLSVYWYQQSLDQGLQFLIQYYNGEERAKGNILERFSAQQFPDLHSELNLSSLELGDSALYFCASSPGGLAEQETQYFGPGTRLLVL.

CDR3 sequence reads: CASSTIGSSYEQYF. As DNA, the CDR3 is TGTGCCAGTAGCACAATCGGGAGCTCCTACGAGCAGTACTTC. V usage is TRBV19 and J usage is TRBJ2-7; maybe TRBD2 (6 bases). V lost 6 bases and J lost 0, with 12 bases in between. In germline, CDR1 is LNHDA, CDR2 SQIVND (reference sequence). The CDR3 has 14 residues. Together with reference TRBV19 and TRBJ2-7, the CDR3 gives the full variable domain: DGGITQSPKYLFRKEGQNVTLSCEQNLNHDAMYWYRQDPGQGLRLIYYSQIVNDFQKGDIAEGYSVSREKKESFPLTVTSAQKNPTAFYLCASSTIGSSYEQYFGPGTRLTVT.

V gene TRBV7-2 combines with J gene TRBJ1-1, with a tentative D call TRBD1 (5 bases). CDR3 length equals 15 residues. Per germline, CDR1 SGHTA and CDR2 FQGNSA. V lost 3 bases and J lost 1, with 12 bases in between. The CDR3 is CASSFVAGPNTEAFF. The CDR3 bases are TGTGCCAGCAGCTTCGTTGCGGGACCGAACACTGAAGCTTTCTTT. Variable domain in full (rest from reference TRBV7-2 and TRBJ1-1): GAGVSQSPSNKVTEKGKDVELRCDPISGHTALYWYRQSLGQGLEFLIYFQGNSAPDKSGLPSDRFSAERTGGSVSTLTIQRTQQEDSAVYLCASSFVAGPNTEAFFGQGTRLTVV.

V and J are TRBV5-5 and TRBJ1-6; D not resolved. Germline V gene data show CDR1 as SGHKS and CDR2 as YYEKEE (reference sequence). V shed 0 bases and J shed 10 bases, with 5 bases lying between them. There are 12 residues in the CDR3. CDR3 in amino acids: CASSLGESPLHF. CDR3 coding DNA: TGTGCCAGCAGCTTGGGAGAATCACCCCTCCACTTT.

The rearrangement joins TRBV10-3 to TRBJ1-5; TRBD1 is a possible D gene (6 bases). Deletions cut 5 bases from V and 0 bases from J, with 11 bases between. Per the germline V gene, CDR1 is ENHRY and CDR2 is SYGVKD. This CDR3 is 15 amino acids long. Here the CDR3 reads CAISTDRNSNQPQHF. The DNA for the CDR3 is TGTGCCATCAGTACGGACAGAAATAGCAATCAGCCCCAGCATTTT.

The chain uses TRBV10-1 and TRBJ1-1; 8 bases are a match to TRBD1. Germline CDR1 is WNHNN and CDR2 is SYGVQD (reference sequence). V shed 6 bases and J 6 bases; nucleotides not matched to a gene: 6. This CDR3 region has 13 residues. The CDR3 region has the DNA TGCGCCAGCAGCCCTGGGACAGGCGCTGAAGCTTTCTTT. As protein: CASSPGTGAEAFF.

V gene TRBV19 combines with J gene TRBJ2-6; TRBD2 aligns across 8 bases. The V segment lost 6 bases and the J segment 2 bases; nucleotides outside the gene matches: 15. Germline CDR1 and CDR2: LNHDA and SQIVND (reference sequence). This CDR3 region has 19 residues. CDR3 in amino acids: CASSPSTGGAIAGANVLTF. DNA for the CDR3: TGTGCCAGTAGCCCCTCAACGGGGGGGGCGATCGCTGGGGCCAACGTCCTGACTTTC.

The V gene is TRBV28, the J gene TRBJ1-2; 7 bases agree with TRBD1. Germline lookup yields CDR1 MDHEN and CDR2 SYDVKM. V trimming: 9 bases; J trimming: 11 bases; junction bases outside the gene matches: 12. The length of the CDR3 is 12 residues. The CDR3 region has the DNA TGTGCCAGTAACCTCAGGGGGGAAGGGTACACCTTC. It translates to CASNLRGEGYTF.

V gene TRBV5-1 combines with J gene TRBJ2-5; 10 nucleotides agree with TRBD2. The CDR3 spans 17 residues. V lost 0 bases to trimming and J lost 1 base; unmatched junction nucleotides: 6. Germline V gene data show CDR1 as SGHRS and CDR2 as YFSETQ. The CDR3 protein is CASSLGRLAGAQETQYF. The CDR3 region has the DNA TGCGCCAGCAGCTTGGGTCGGCTAGCGGGGGCCCAAGAGACCCAGTACTTC.

J is TRBJ1-1 and V is TRBV7-8; the D is unclear. Germline CDR1 is SGHVS and CDR2 is FQNEAQ. V shed 9 bases and J shed 1 base, with 12 bases lying between them. The CDR3 consists of 13 residues. The CDR3 is CASTGYSNTEAFF. CDR3 DNA: TGTGCCAGTACCGGGTATTCGAACACTGAAGCTTTCTTT.

V and J are TRBV7-6 and TRBJ2-3; TRBD2 matches 9 bases. The V and J ends lost 5 bases and 6 bases, in that order; junction bases with no gene match: 9. This CDR3 contains 15 residues. Germline CDR1 and CDR2: SGHVS and FNYEAQ. The DNA of the CDR3 is TGTGCCAGCAGCCTCGTAGCGGGGGATAGGGATACGCAGTATTTT. Translated, it gives CASSLVAGDRDTQYF.

This chain uses TRBV7-2 with TRBJ2-6; D is undetermined. This CDR3 spans 15 amino acids. Trimming removed 2 bases at V and 0 bases at J, with 5 bases between. The germline V gene has CDR1 SGHTA and CDR2 FQGNSA. For the CDR3, the DNA is TGTGCCAGCAGCTTAAGGCTCTCTGGGGCCAACGTCCTGACTTTC. Protein product: CASSLRLSGANVLTF.

This clone has just a few counts. The chain carries TRBV5-7 and TRBJ1-5; weak D call: TRBD1 (6 bases). TRBV5-7 is placed among ORFs of uncertain function. This CDR3 has 19 amino acids. V lost 6 bases to trimming and J lost 0 bases, with 25 bases between them. As DNA, the CDR3 is TGTGCCAGCATCCGAAACGGGGGGGCGAACCCTTATAGCAATCAGCCCCAGCATTTT. It translates to CASIRNGGANPYSNQPQHF.

This rearrangement joins TRBV30 to TRBJ2-1; 9 bases fit TRBD2. Trimming removed 3 bases from V and 4 bases from J; junction bases left unmatched: 13. The CDR3 is 17 residues long. Germline-derived CDR1 and CDR2 are GTSNPN and SVGIG (reference sequence). The CDR3 protein is CAWRGGRTSGPYNEQFF. The CDR3 coding sequence is TGTGCCTGGAGGGGCGGTAGAACTAGCGGGCCTTACAATGAGCAGTTCTTC. Together with reference TRBV30 and TRBJ2-1, the CDR3 gives the full variable domain: SQTIHQWPATLVQPVGSPLSLECTVEGTSNPNLYWYRQAAGRGLQLLFYSVGIGQISSEVPQNLSASRPQDRQFILSSKKLLLSDSGFYLCAWRGGRTSGPYNEQFFGPGTRLTVL.